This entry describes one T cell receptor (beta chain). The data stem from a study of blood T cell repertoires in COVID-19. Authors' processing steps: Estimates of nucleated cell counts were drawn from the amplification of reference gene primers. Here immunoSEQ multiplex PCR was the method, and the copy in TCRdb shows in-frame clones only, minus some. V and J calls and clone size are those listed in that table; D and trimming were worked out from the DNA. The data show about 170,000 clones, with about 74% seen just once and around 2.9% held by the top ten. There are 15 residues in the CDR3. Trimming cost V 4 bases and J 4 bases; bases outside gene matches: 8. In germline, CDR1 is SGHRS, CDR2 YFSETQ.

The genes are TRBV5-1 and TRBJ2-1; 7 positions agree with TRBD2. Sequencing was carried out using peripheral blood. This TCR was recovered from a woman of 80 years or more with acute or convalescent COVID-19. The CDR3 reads CASSPERDGYNEQFF. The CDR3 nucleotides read TGCGCCAGCAGCCCAGAGCGGGACGGTTACAATGAGCAGTTCTTC.